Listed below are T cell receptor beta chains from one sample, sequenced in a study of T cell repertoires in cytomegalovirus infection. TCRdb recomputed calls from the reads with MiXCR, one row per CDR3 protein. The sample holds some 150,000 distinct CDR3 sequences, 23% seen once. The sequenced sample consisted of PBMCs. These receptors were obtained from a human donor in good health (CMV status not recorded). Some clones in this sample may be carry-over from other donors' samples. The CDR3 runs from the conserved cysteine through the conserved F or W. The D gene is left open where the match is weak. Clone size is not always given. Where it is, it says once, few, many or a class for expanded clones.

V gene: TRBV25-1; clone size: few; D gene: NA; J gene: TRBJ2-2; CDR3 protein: CASRRGSPNTGELFF; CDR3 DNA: TGTGCCAGCAGGCGGGGTAGCCCGAACACCGGGGAGCTGTTTTTT
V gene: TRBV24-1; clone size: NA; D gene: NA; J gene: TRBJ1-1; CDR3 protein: CATSDPETLEAFF; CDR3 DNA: TGTGCCACCAGTGACCCTGAGACCCTGGAAGCTTTCTTT
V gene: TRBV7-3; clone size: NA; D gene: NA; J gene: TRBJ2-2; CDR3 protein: CVSSLYQGAGELFF; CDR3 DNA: TGTGTCAGCAGCTTGTATCAGGGTGCCGGGGAGCTGTTTTTT
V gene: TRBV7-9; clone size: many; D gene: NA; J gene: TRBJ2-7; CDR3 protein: CASSYGSTYEQYF; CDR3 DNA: TGTGCCAGCAGTTACGGCAGCACCTACGAGCAGTACTTC
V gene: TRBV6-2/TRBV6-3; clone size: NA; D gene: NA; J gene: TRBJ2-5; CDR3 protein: CASNSRPRALQETQYF; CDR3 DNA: TGTGCCAGCAACTCCCGGCCACGGGCCCTCCAAGAGACCCAGTACTTC
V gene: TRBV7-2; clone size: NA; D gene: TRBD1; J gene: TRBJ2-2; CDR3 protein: CASSYRGAGELFF; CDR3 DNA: TGTGCCAGCAGCTACAGGGGCGCCGGGGAGCTGTTTTTT
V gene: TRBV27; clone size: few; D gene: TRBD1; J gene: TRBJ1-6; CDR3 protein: CASSSPTGAPLHF; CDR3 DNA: TGTGCCAGCAGTTCACCTACAGGGGCACCCCTCCACTTT
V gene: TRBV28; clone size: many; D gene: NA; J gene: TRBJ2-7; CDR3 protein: CASSLGQGMNEQYF; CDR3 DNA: TGTGCCAGCAGTTTGGGGCAGGGTATGAACGAGCAGTACTTC
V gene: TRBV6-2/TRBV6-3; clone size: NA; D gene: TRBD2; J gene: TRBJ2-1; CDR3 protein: CASSYSLAGEAFF; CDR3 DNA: TGTGCCAGCAGTTACTCACTAGCGGGGGAGGCGTTCTTC
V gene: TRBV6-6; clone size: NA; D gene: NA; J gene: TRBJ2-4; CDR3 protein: CASRGGLAKNIQYF; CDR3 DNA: TGTGCCAGCCGGGGCGGCTTAGCCAAAAACATTCAGTACTTC